A few counts support the clone carrying this TCR beta chain. Its antigen is currently unknown. The CDR3 length is 14 residues. V lost 4 bases and J 2 bases, leaving 12 bases between the germline ends. CDR1 is SGHRS, CDR2 YFSETQ, per germline. The entirety of the isolated RNA underwent reverse transcription, so expressed TCRB transcripts were sequenced. Libraries were prepared by immunoSEQ multiplex PCR; TCRdb keeps only in-frame clonotypes and omits some of them. The sample includes under 350,000 clones, about 23% of them seen just once. The sample originates from a study of beta chain features in type 1 diabetes. Whole-study results and caveats: Researchers report that Type 1 diabetes patients had moderately but significantly shorter TCRB CDR3s across all four CD4+ subsets.

Material: naive CD4+ T cells from blood. The chain has TRBV5-1 and TRBJ2-5, with D perhaps matching TRBD1 (6 bases). The TCR comes from a woman between 25 and 40 years old with type 1 diabetes. The CDR3, as DNA: TGCGCCAGCAGCCGCACAGGGAATCAAGAGACCCAGTACTTC. Protein: CASSRTGNQETQYF.